Listed below are T cell receptor beta chains from one sample, sequenced in a study of cytomegalovirus exposure and HLA in healthy donors. The table came from immunoSEQ multiplex PCR; TCRdb's copy has only in-frame clones and leaves some out. The sample has some 78,000 clones; roughly 72% are singletons. Sequencing was carried out using PBMCs. The source of these receptors is a woman between 40 and 50 years old in good health and CMV-seropositive. Both conserved end residues are part of each CDR3. The D gene is left open where the match is weak. Some rows have no size entry. The others give once, few or many, or a class for an expanded clone.

CDR3 protein	CDR3 DNA	J gene	V gene	clone size	D gene
CASSSGWKNTEAFF	TGTGCCAGCAGTTCCGGGTGGAAGAACACTGAAGCTTTCTTT	TRBJ1-1	TRBV2	few	NA
CASSLAGSGMNTEAFF	TGCGCCAGCAGCTTGGCCGGTTCAGGAATGAACACTGAAGCTTTCTTT	TRBJ1-1	TRBV5-1	NA	NA
CASSRSGQVYGYPF	TGTGCCAGCAGTCGTTCGGGACAGGTCTATGGCTACCCCTTC	TRBJ1-2	TRBV27	few	TRBD1
CASSPPQGIVSGELFF	TGTGCCAGCAGTCCCCCCCAGGGGATCGTGTCGGGGGAGCTGTTTTTT	TRBJ2-2	TRBV28	NA	NA
CASSFEPDLTEVEAFF	TGTGCCAGCAGTTTCGAACCTGATTTGACAGAGGTGGAAGCTTTCTTT	TRBJ1-1	TRBV28	NA	NA
CASSEQGPSSPLHF	TGTGCCAGCAGTGAGCAGGGCCCGAGTTCACCCCTCCACTTT	TRBJ1-6	TRBV2	NA	NA
CASNSRGTGVGTQYF	TGTGCCAGCAACTCCCGCGGGACAGGGGTGGGGACCCAGTACTTC	TRBJ2-5	TRBV6-5	NA	TRBD1
CASSSQGQSSEQYF	TGTGCCAGCAGCTCCCAGGGACAGTCCTCCGAGCAGTACTTC	TRBJ2-7	TRBV7-2	once	TRBD1
CAWSTPLGRDEQFF	TGTGCCTGGAGCACCCCGCTCGGGAGGGACGAGCAGTTCTTC	TRBJ2-1	TRBV30	NA	TRBD2
CSSSLDSRGYTF	TGTTCCAGCAGCCTTGACAGTCGGGGCTACACCTTC	TRBJ1-2	TRBV7-9	once	NA
CASSFPGLDYEQYF	TGTGCCAGCAGCTTTCCAGGGTTGGACTACGAGCAGTACTTC	TRBJ2-7	TRBV5-4	NA	NA
CASKSGGTNSYEQYF	TGTGCCAGTAAGAGCGGGGGGACTAACTCCTACGAGCAGTACTTC	TRBJ2-7	TRBV6-1	NA	TRBD2
CASSPGTAGYEQYF	TGTGCCAGCAGTCCCGGGACAGCGGGTTACGAGCAGTACTTC	TRBJ2-7	TRBV27	NA	NA
CASTDRSNTGELFF	TGTGCCAGTACGGACAGATCGAACACCGGGGAGCTGTTTTTT	TRBJ2-2	TRBV7-2	NA	NA
CASSAYGDNYGYTF	TGTGCCAGTAGCGCCTACGGGGATAACTATGGCTACACCTTC	TRBJ1-2	TRBV19	few	NA
CASSTAGFYSNQPQHF	TGTGCCAGCAGTACAGCAGGTTTTTATAGCAATCAGCCCCAGCATTTT	TRBJ1-5	TRBV28	NA	NA
CAWSVPGSGNTIYF	TGTGCCTGGAGTGTCCCAGGGTCTGGAAACACCATATATTTT	TRBJ1-3	TRBV30	NA	NA
CAWSALGNYGYTF	TGTGCCTGGAGTGCCCTCGGGAACTATGGCTACACCTTC	TRBJ1-2	TRBV30	NA	NA
CASSLGSGDLDTQYF	TGTGCCAGCAGCTTAGGTAGCGGGGACCTTGATACGCAGTATTTT	TRBJ2-3	TRBV7-9	few	TRBD2
CASSLDSPEQYF	TGCGCCAGCAGCTTGGACTCTCCCGAGCAGTACTTC	TRBJ2-7	TRBV5-1	NA	NA
CASSIRAGHNTHEQFF	TGTGCCAGTAGTATCCGCGCGGGCCATAACACACATGAGCAGTTCTTC	TRBJ2-1	TRBV19	NA	NA
CASSPWTRGWNEQFF	TGTGCCAGCAGCCCCTGGACTAGAGGATGGAATGAGCAGTTCTTC	TRBJ2-1	TRBV5-6	NA	TRBD2
CASSRGQAYGYTF	TGTGCCAGTAGTAGGGGACAGGCCTATGGCTACACCTTC	TRBJ1-2	TRBV19	NA	TRBD1
CASTTGGYNQPQHF	TGTGCCAGCACTACAGGGGGATACAATCAGCCCCAGCATTTT	TRBJ1-5	TRBV6-1	few	TRBD1
CASRAQGAREAFF	TGTGCCAGTAGGGCACAGGGGGCTCGGGAAGCTTTCTTT	TRBJ1-1	TRBV19	NA	TRBD1
CAWRITGNYGYTF	TGTGCCTGGAGGATAACAGGGAACTATGGCTACACCTTC	TRBJ1-2	TRBV30	few	NA
CASSYSGPPAEAFF	TGTGCCAGCAGTTACTCGGGGCCACCAGCTGAAGCTTTCTTT	TRBJ1-1	TRBV6-5	few	NA
CASSRDPGDNQPQHF	TGTGCCAGTAGCCGAGACCCAGGGGACAATCAGCCCCAGCATTTT	TRBJ1-5	TRBV19	NA	NA
CASSTSGNGINEQYF	TGTGCCAGCAGTACTAGTGGAAACGGCATTAACGAGCAGTACTTC	TRBJ2-7	TRBV28	NA	NA
CASGGANEKLFF	TGTGCCAGCGGAGGGGCTAATGAAAAACTGTTTTTT	TRBJ1-4	TRBV7-9	few	NA
CASSLDRGNTEAFF	TGCGCCAGCAGCTTGGACAGGGGTAACACTGAAGCTTTCTTT	TRBJ1-1	TRBV5-1	NA	TRBD1
CAISDPGQGEAEAFF	TGTGCCATCAGTGACCCGGGACAGGGGGAAGCTGAAGCTTTCTTT	TRBJ1-1	TRBV10-3	NA	TRBD1
CASSIITGSEQPQHF	TGTGCCAGCAGTATCATAACAGGTTCAGAACAGCCCCAGCATTTT	TRBJ1-5	TRBV27	NA	NA
CAISKGTGDGEAFF	TGTGCCATCAGTAAAGGGACAGGGGATGGAGAAGCTTTCTTT	TRBJ1-1	TRBV10-3	NA	TRBD1
CTGTGGRYTEAFF	TGCACCGGGACAGGGGGCCGGTACACTGAAGCTTTCTTT	TRBJ1-1	TRBV29-1	NA	TRBD1
CASSPAGGATNEKLFF	TGTGCCAGCTCACCGGCCGGGGGGGCAACTAATGAAAAACTGTTTTTT	TRBJ1-4	TRBV18	NA	NA
CAWSPFSVTDTQYF	TGTGCCTGGAGTCCGTTCTCGGTAACAGATACGCAGTATTTT	TRBJ2-3	TRBV30	NA	NA
CASSQVTGTYEQYF	TGTGCCAGCAGCCAAGTAACAGGGACCTACGAGCAGTACTTC	TRBJ2-7	TRBV4-2	NA	NA
CASNRGLGETQYF	TGTGCCAGCAACAGGGGGCTGGGGGAGACCCAGTACTTC	TRBJ2-5	TRBV6-1	NA	TRBD1
CASSPYVQGNTEAFF	TGTGCCAGCAGTCCCTATGTACAGGGGAACACTGAAGCTTTCTTT	TRBJ1-1	TRBV27	NA	NA
CAISAGLANYEQYF	TGTGCCATCAGTGCAGGACTAGCGAACTACGAGCAGTACTTC	TRBJ2-7	TRBV10-3	NA	TRBD2
CASSLGGEGYNQPQHF	TGTGCCAGCAGCTTGGGGGGGGAGGGGTACAATCAGCCCCAGCATTTT	TRBJ1-5	TRBV5-5	NA	NA
CASSQKTLGGGTGELFF	TGCGCCAGCAGCCAAAAAACGCTCGGGGGGGGAACCGGGGAGCTGTTTTTT	TRBJ2-2	TRBV4-1	NA	TRBD2
CAWGRTGVVGETQYF	TGTGCCTGGGGGCGGACAGGGGTGGTAGGAGAGACCCAGTACTTC	TRBJ2-5	TRBV30	NA	TRBD1
CASSLPSMTYNEQFF	TGTGCCAGCAGCCTACCTAGCATGACCTACAATGAGCAGTTCTTC	TRBJ2-1	TRBV5-6	NA	NA
CASSLAPGSTFVNTGELFF	TGCGCCAGCAGCTTGGCCCCCGGGAGTACATTCGTGAACACCGGGGAGCTGTTTTTT	TRBJ2-2	TRBV5-1	once	NA